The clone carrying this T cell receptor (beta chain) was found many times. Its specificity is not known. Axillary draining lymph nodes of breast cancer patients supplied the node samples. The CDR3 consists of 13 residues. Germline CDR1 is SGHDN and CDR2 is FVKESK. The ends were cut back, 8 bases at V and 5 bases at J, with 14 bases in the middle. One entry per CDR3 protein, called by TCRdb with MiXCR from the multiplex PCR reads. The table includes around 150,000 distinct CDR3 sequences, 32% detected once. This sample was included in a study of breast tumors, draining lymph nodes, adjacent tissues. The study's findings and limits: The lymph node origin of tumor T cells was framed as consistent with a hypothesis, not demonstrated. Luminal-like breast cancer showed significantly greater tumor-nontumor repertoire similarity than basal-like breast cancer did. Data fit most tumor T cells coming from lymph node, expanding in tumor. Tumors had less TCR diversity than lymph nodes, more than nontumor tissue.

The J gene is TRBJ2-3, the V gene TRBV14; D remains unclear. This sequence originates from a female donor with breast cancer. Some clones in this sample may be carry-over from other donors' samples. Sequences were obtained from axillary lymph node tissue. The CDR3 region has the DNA TGTGCCAGCCGTCCGGTGGGAATAGATACGCAGTATTTT. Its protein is CASRPVGIDTQYF.